This T cell receptor beta chain was captured by sequencing in a study of T-cell memory formation after mild COVID-19. There are a few counts of this clonotype. TCRdb passed the 5' RACE reads through MiXCR, listing each CDR3 protein once. The sample gives around 450,000 distinct CDR3 sequences, around 20% of which show up once; roughly 8.4% is in the top ten. The length of the CDR3 is 16 residues. Germline V gene data show CDR1 as KGHSH and CDR2 as LQKENI. V dropped 6 bases and J dropped 5; count of bases not matched to a gene: 14. The sequenced sample was PBMCs or a T cell subset sorted from them (not recorded which). This receptor was taken from an adult woman who had mild COVID-19 (a few samples of this study predate the infection). Cell type and time point are not known. The V gene is TRBV18, the J gene TRBJ2-5; 8 bases map to TRBD1. CDR3 in DNA: TGTGCCAGCTCCCTCGGGACAGGCCCCCTACGGGAGACCCAGTACTTC. Encoded protein: CASSLGTGPLRETQYF.